The 20 T cell receptor beta chains below all came from one sample that was sequenced in a study of identical twins. TCRdb re-derived calls from the 5' RACE reads in MiXCR, one entry per CDR3 protein. The sample lists 500,000 or so distinct CDR3 sequences, 14% occurring once. These data were likewise used in another study, on yellow fever vaccine responses in identical twins.

The sequenced sample consisted of CD4+ T cells sorted from blood. These receptors were collected from a woman between 18 and 29 years old in good health.

The V and J genes are TRBV10-3 and TRBJ1-3, with TRBD1 identical over 9 bases. With 7 bases clipped from V and 5 bases from J, the junction kept 9 bases outside the gene matches. Per the germline V gene, CDR1 is ENHRY and CDR2 is SYGVKD. The CDR3 is made up of 15 amino acids. The CDR3 nucleotides read TGTGCCATCACCGAAGGGACAGGGATAAGAAACACCATATATTTT. This codes for CAITEGTGIRNTIYF.

The chain employs TRBV27 and TRBJ2-2; 9 bases match TRBD1. Germline CDR1 is MNHEY and CDR2 is SMNVEV (reference sequence). The J segment lost 5 bases and the V segment lost 6 bases, leaving 10 bases of the junction unmatched. This CDR3 has 16 residues. CDR3 nucleotides: TGTGCCAGCAGCAAAAGCGGGACAGGGTTTACCGGGGAGCTGTTTTTT. Translated, it gives CASSKSGTGFTGELFF.

The rearrangement links TRBV19 to TRBJ2-1; TRBD1 matches 7 bases. The CDR3 is 15 amino acids. Germline loops: CDR1 LNHDA, CDR2 SQIVND (reference sequence). Trimming cost V 4 bases and J 1 base; bases outside gene matches: 4. This chain's CDR3 is CASSTDRHSYNEQFF. The CDR3, as DNA: TGTGCCAGTAGTACGGACAGGCATTCCTACAATGAGCAGTTCTTC.

The CDR3 protein is CASSDQVSDYNEQFF. CDR3 coding DNA: TGTGCCAGCAGCGACCAGGTTTCAGACTACAATGAGCAGTTCTTC. The chain carries TRBV9 and TRBJ2-1; D ambiguous. V was pared by 3 bases and J by 3 bases, with 13 bases between. Germline CDR1 SGDLS, CDR2 YYNGEE. This CDR3 has 15 residues.

CDR3 bases: TGCAGTGCAAGTTGGGACAGGGGAGGGGAGCAGTACTTC. Translation gives CSASWDRGGEQYF. The chain couples TRBV20-1 to TRBJ2-7, with 10 positions matching TRBD1. The CDR3 has 13 residues. The junction had 9 bases not matched to a gene; V was cut back by 6 bases and J by 7 bases. Germline CDR1 reads DFQATT; CDR2 reads SNEGSKA (reference sequence).

This clonotype was seen at least ten times. The rearrangement joins TRBV20-1 to TRBJ2-3; D possibly corresponds to TRBD1 (7 bases). The CDR3 consists of 10 residues. CDR1 and CDR2 from the germline V gene are DFQATT and SNEGSKA (reference sequence). The CDR3: CSEGAQTQYF. CDR3 DNA: TGCTCGGAGGGGGCTCAGACGCAGTATTTT.

The chain links TRBV6-5 to TRBJ1-1, with D possibly matching TRBD1 (6 bases). The CDR3 length is 15 residues. Germline V gene lookup returns CDR1 MNHEY and CDR2 SVGAGI. Deletions cut 2 bases from V and 1 base from J, with 11 bases between. CDR3 sequence (DNA): TGTGCCAGCAGTTACCGCGGACAGAAGAACACTGAAGCTTTCTTT. Its translation is CASSYRGQKNTEAFF.

This clonotype occurred many times. The rearrangement links TRBV10-3 to TRBJ2-2; D unresolved. The CDR3 length is 11 residues. V lost 9 bases, J lost 3 bases, and 5 bases lay in between. Per germline, CDR1 ENHRY and CDR2 SYGVKD. The CDR3 sequence: CAMGDTGELFF. The DNA of the CDR3 is TGTGCCATGGGTGACACCGGGGAGCTGTTTTTT.

V gene TRBV25-1 combines with J gene TRBJ2-6; D gene unclear. V was pared by 2 bases and J by 1 base, with 12 bases between. CDR3 length: 17 residues. The germline V gene encodes CDR1 MGHDK and CDR2 SYGVNS. The CDR3 sequence is CASSEPTPQSGANVLTF. CDR3 DNA: TGTGCCAGCAGTGAACCTACCCCACAGTCTGGGGCCAACGTCCTGACTTTC.

The gene calls are TRBV9 and TRBJ2-1; TRBD2 aligns across 11 bases. The CDR3 is 13 residues long. Germline V gene data show CDR1 as SGDLS and CDR2 as YYNGEE. V lost 3 bases and J lost 9; bases outside the gene matches: 2. The CDR3 nucleotides read TGTGCCAGCAGCGGAACTAGCGGGGGTGAGCAGTTCTTC. It is translated as CASSGTSGGEQFF.

This clonotype was observed a handful of times. The chain uses TRBV6-1 and TRBJ1-5; D is ambiguous. V dropped 2 bases and J dropped 5 bases, with 13 bases sitting between them. CDR3 length: 15 residues. The germline CDR1 and CDR2 sequences are MNHNS and SASEGT. CDR3 region: CASSEIRGLDQPQHF. The DNA for the CDR3 is TGTGCCAGCAGTGAAATTAGAGGGCTCGATCAGCCCCAGCATTTT.

This clonotype was picked up many times. V usage is TRBV7-2 and J usage is TRBJ2-5, with D maybe TRBD1 (6 bases). This CDR3 has 13 amino acids. Germline assignment: CDR1 SGHTA and CDR2 FQGNSA. V was trimmed by 5 bases and J by 2 bases, leaving 9 bases between them. The CDR3 sequence: CASSPTGQETQYF. The CDR3, as DNA: TGTGCCAGCAGCCCGACAGGACAAGAGACCCAGTACTTC.

This clonotype was detected only a few times. The J gene is TRBJ2-1, the V gene TRBV27, with a tentative D call TRBD2 (5 bases). Germline CDR1 MNHEY, CDR2 SMNVEV (reference sequence). Trimming left V 6 bases short and J 2 bases short, with 11 bases between. The CDR3 extends over 14 amino acids. The CDR3 reads CASSLLGPYNEQFF. The CDR3 DNA follows: TGTGCCAGCAGCCTACTAGGACCCTACAATGAGCAGTTCTTC.

The genes are TRBV5-1 and TRBJ1-1; TRBD1 aligns across 9 bases. The trim removed 4 bases at V and 6 bases at J, leaving 7 bases unmatched. The CDR3 length is 14 residues. CDR1 and CDR2 from the germline V gene are SGHRS and YFSETQ. This chain's CDR3 is CASSAGQGLSEAFF. CDR3 bases: TGCGCCAGCAGCGCGGGACAGGGTTTGTCTGAAGCTTTCTTT.

The genes are TRBV7-2 and TRBJ2-1; D is ambiguous. V lost 1 base and J lost 10, with 8 bases in between. The CDR3 extends over 12 amino acids. Germline CDR1 SGHTA, CDR2 FQGNSA. As DNA, the CDR3 is TGTGCCAGCAGCTTAGTCGCGACAGAGCAGTTCTTC. It codes for CASSLVATEQFF.

This chain uses TRBV2 with TRBJ2-1; D could derive from TRBD1 or TRBD2 (5 bases each). The germline V gene encodes CDR1 SNHLY and CDR2 FYNNEI. Trimming stripped 6 bases from V and 4 bases from J, with 13 bases between. This CDR3 has 14 amino acids. The CDR3 protein is CASSDPGRYNEQFF. In DNA form, the CDR3 reads TGTGCCAGCAGCGATCCGGGACGGTACAATGAGCAGTTCTTC.

This clonotype came up a few times. The rearrangement links TRBV7-9 to TRBJ2-3; TRBD1 might be the D (6 bases). Germline CDR1 and CDR2: SEHNR and FQNEAQ (reference sequence). This CDR3 has 12 amino acids. In nucleotides, the CDR3 is TGTGCGACAGGTTTGAGCACAGATACGCAGTATTTT. Its protein product is CATGLSTDTQYF.

This clonotype was found a few times. The CDR3 reads CASSVDGGTRQFF. CDR3 bases: TGTGCCAGCAGCGTAGACGGGGGGACTAGGCAGTTCTTC. This chain connects TRBV9 to TRBJ2-1, with 8 bases matching TRBD2. Per the germline V gene, CDR1 is SGDLS and CDR2 is YYNGEE. V shed 0 bases, J shed 12 bases, and the junction held 5 bases outside the gene matches. This CDR3 comprises 13 residues.

This clonotype was seen only a few times. The rearrangement joins TRBV27 to TRBJ2-7; TRBD2 agrees at 13 bases. CDR3 size: 16 residues. Unmatched junction bases numbered 5, after V lost 6 bases and J lost 0 bases. CDR1 is MNHEY and CDR2 is SMNVEV in the germline V gene (reference sequence). The CDR3 DNA reads as TGTGCCAGCAGGCGTACTAGCGGGGGGGCCTCCTACGAGCAGTACTTC. This encodes CASRRTSGGASYEQYF.

This chain links TRBV12-3 or TRBV12-4 with TRBJ1-3; the D is unclear. CDR3 length equals 16 residues. V dropped 2 bases and J dropped 0 bases, with 11 bases sitting between them. The CDR3 spells CASSLSGSNSGNTIYF. In nucleotides, the CDR3 is TGTGCCAGCAGTTTAAGCGGGTCCAACTCTGGAAACACCATATATTTT.